Listed here are 8 T cell receptor beta chains from one sample, sequenced in a study of cytomegalovirus exposure and HLA in healthy donors. Primers included in the PCR were 60 Vbeta and 13 Jbeta primers. Clones were sequenced by immunoSEQ multiplex PCR, and TCRdb holds only the in-frame ones, with some missing. The data contain 130,000 or so clones, about four fifths of them singletons. The sequenced sample was PBMCs. These receptors all stem from a young man in good health and CMV-seropositive.

The chain uses TRBV7-8 and TRBJ2-7, with 8 bases matching TRBD1. With V trimmed by 5 bases and J by 2 bases, 5 bases remained unmatched. CDR3 length equals 14 residues. Germline CDR1 and CDR2: SGHVS and FQNEAQ. The CDR3 region has the DNA TGTGCCAGCAGCCTACAGACAGGGGCCTACGAGCAGTACTTC. It encodes CASSLQTGAYEQYF.

The chain has TRBV11-3 and TRBJ1-3; possibly TRBD1 for D (5 bases). The CDR3 contains 15 residues. The germline V gene encodes CDR1 SGHNT and CDR2 YENEEA. V gave up 6 bases and J gave up 1 base, with 13 bases separating them. Written as DNA, the CDR3 is TGTGCCAGCAGTCCCGGGGGAGTTTCTGGAAACACCATATATTTT. Translation: CASSPGGVSGNTIYF.

The V call is TRBV6-5, the J call TRBJ1-1; unclear D gene. Germline lookup yields CDR1 MNHEY and CDR2 SVGAGI. The CDR3 covers 12 residues. The V gene lost 2 bases and the J gene lost 11 bases, with 12 bases spanning the gap. The CDR3 region has the DNA TGTGCCAGCAGTTACACGGGGTCGGTGGCTTTCTTT. It yields the protein CASSYTGSVAFF.

The chain is built from TRBV15 and TRBJ2-1; 7 bases are shared with TRBD2. V lost 1 base, J lost 4 bases, and 4 bases stayed unmatched. CDR1 LNHNV and CDR2 YYDKDF come from the germline V gene (reference sequence). This CDR3 is built from 15 residues. CDR3 sequence: CATSRVSGEYNEQFF. The CDR3 DNA reads as TGTGCCACCAGCAGAGTCAGCGGGGAATACAATGAGCAGTTCTTC. The full variable domain, rest sourced from reference TRBV15 and TRBJ2-1, is DAMVIQNPRYQVTQFGKPVTLSCSQTLNHNVMYWYQQKSSQAPKLLFHYYDKDFNNEADTPDNFQSRRPNTSFCFLDIRSPGLGDTAMYLCATSRVSGEYNEQFFGPGTRLTVL.

The rearrangement links TRBV6-5 to TRBJ1-2; the D gene is possibly TRBD1 (6 bases). This CDR3 is built from 15 residues. V was trimmed by 4 bases and J by 3 bases, leaving 15 bases between them. Germline CDR1 is MNHEY and CDR2 is SVGAGI. The CDR3 nucleotides are TGTGCCAGCAGTTCCCACGGCAGGGGAGACTATGGCTACACCTTC. Amino acids: CASSSHGRGDYGYTF.

This sequence joins TRBV9 and TRBJ1-4, with D tentatively TRBD1 (5 bases). Trimming removed 1 base at V and 7 bases at J, with 11 bases between. CDR3 length: 14 amino acids. Germline V gene lookup returns CDR1 SGDLS and CDR2 YYNGEE. The CDR3 DNA is TGTGCCAGCAGCGTATCAGGGCTCCCTGAAAAACTGTTTTTT. Translated: CASSVSGLPEKLFF.

The chain uses TRBV2 and TRBJ2-1, with 12 bases fitting TRBD2. The J segment lost 8 bases and the V segment lost 8 bases, leaving 16 bases of the junction unmatched. This CDR3 has 17 amino acids. Per the germline V gene, CDR1 is SNHLY and CDR2 is FYNNEI. The chain's CDR3 is CASGLAGGDGRGDEQFF. In DNA, the CDR3 is TGTGCCAGCGGCCTAGCGGGAGGGGATGGAAGGGGCGATGAGCAGTTCTTC.

The V gene is TRBV9, the J gene TRBJ2-1; D is uncertain. Trimming left V 4 bases short and J 4 bases short, with 15 bases between. Germline values: CDR1 SGDLS, CDR2 YYNGEE. This CDR3 region has 15 residues. CDR3 residues: CASSPEALTYNEQFF. The DNA for the CDR3 is TGTGCCAGCAGCCCCGAGGCACTAACATACAATGAGCAGTTCTTC.